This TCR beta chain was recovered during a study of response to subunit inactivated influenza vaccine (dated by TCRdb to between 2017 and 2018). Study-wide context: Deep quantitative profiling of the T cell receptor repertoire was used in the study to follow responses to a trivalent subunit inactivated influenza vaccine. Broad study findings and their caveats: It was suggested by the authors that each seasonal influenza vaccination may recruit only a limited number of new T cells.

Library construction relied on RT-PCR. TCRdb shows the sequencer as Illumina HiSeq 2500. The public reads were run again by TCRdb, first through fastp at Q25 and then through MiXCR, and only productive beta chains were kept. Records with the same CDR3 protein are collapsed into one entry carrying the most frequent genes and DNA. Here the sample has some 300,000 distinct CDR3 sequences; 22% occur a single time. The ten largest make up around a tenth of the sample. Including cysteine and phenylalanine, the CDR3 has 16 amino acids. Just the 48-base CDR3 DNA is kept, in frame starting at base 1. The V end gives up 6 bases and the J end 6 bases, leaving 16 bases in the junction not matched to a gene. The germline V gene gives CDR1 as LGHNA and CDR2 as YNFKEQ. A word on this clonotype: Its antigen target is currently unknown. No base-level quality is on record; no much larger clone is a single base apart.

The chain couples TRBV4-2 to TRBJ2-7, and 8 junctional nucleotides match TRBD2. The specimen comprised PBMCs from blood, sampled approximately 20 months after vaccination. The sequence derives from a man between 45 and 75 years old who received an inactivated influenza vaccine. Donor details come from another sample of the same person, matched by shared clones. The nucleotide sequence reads TGTGCCAGCAGTCAAACCATATTCGGCGCGGGAGGCGAGCAGTACTTC. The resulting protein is CASSQTIFGAGGEQYF.